Listed below are T cell receptor beta chains from one sample, sequenced in a study of beta chain features in type 1 diabetes. Sequencing used immunoSEQ multiplex PCR; TCRdb keeps in-frame clones, though not all of them. The data hold more than 550,000 clones, with around an eighth observed a single time. Material: naive CD4+ T cells from blood. The receptor source for this set is a man aged 18 to 30 with type 1 diabetes. The CDR3 runs from the conserved cysteine through the conserved F or W. A D gene is named only where the DNA matches it firmly. The size field is filled for only some rows; it gives once, few, many or a size class.

V	J	D	size	CDR3	DNA
TRBV27	TRBJ1-1	-	-	CASSNRRGKDTEAFF	TGTGCCAGCAGTAATCGCCGGGGTAAGGACACTGAAGCTTTCTTT
TRBV7-9	TRBJ1-4	-	few	CASSLSRHNEKLFF	TGTGCCAGCAGCTTAAGCCGGCATAATGAAAAACTGTTTTTT
TRBV2	TRBJ1-1	-	-	CASSDRSRGEAFF	TGTGCCAGCAGTGATAGGTCGCGCGGTGAAGCTTTCTTT
TRBV6-6	TRBJ2-1	TRBD2	-	CASISSGRVGNEQFF	TGTGCCAGCATCTCAAGCGGGAGGGTGGGGAATGAGCAGTTCTTC
TRBV7-9	TRBJ1-5	-	few	CASSGWQDSQPQHF	TGTGCCAGCAGCGGTTGGCAGGACAGTCAGCCCCAGCATTTT
TRBV30	TRBJ1-4	-	-	CAWSTPYSTRSEKLFF	TGTGCCTGGAGTACTCCCTATAGTACGAGGTCTGAAAAACTGTTTTTT
TRBV9	TRBJ2-2	-	-	CASSVGSGGRLKHTGELFF	TGTGCCAGCAGCGTAGGGTCCGGGGGCCGACTGAAGCACACCGGGGAGCTGTTTTTT
TRBV27	TRBJ2-7	-	-	CASSLRGGRSSYEQYF	TGTGCCAGCAGTTTACGGGGCGGGCGGAGCTCCTACGAGCAGTACTTC
TRBV9	TRBJ2-5	-	-	CASSPSPGLQETQYF	TGTGCCAGCAGCCCTTCACCGGGTCTCCAAGAGACCCAGTACTTC
TRBV30	TRBJ1-1	-	few	CAWSHNEKAFF	TGTGCCTGGAGTCACAACGAAAAGGCTTTCTTT
TRBV7-9	TRBJ2-1	-	few	CASSVGQSYNEQFF	TGTGCCAGCAGCGTTGGACAGAGCTACAATGAGCAGTTCTTC
TRBV10-3	TRBJ2-7	TRBD2	-	CATGTSASRSYEQYF	TGTGCCACGGGGACTAGCGCGAGCCGTTCCTACGAGCAGTACTTC
TRBV5-6	TRBJ2-3	TRBD2	-	CASSLLAGTQYF	TGTGCCAGCAGCTTACTAGCGGGGACGCAGTATTTT
TRBV4-3	TRBJ2-7	-	few	CASSQQGSDYEQYF	TGCGCCAGCAGCCAACAGGGATCCGACTACGAGCAGTACTTC
TRBV30	TRBJ2-3	-	-	CACSRADTQYF	TGTGCCTGTAGCCGGGCAGATACGCAGTATTTT
TRBV28	TRBJ2-7	-	-	CASSLRQVYEQYF	TGTGCCAGCAGTTTACGTCAGGTCTACGAGCAGTACTTC
TRBV25-1	TRBJ2-3	-	-	CASSDVGPYTDTQYF	TGTGCCAGCAGTGATGTGGGACCGTACACAGATACGCAGTATTTT
TRBV19	TRBJ1-2	-	-	CASRRQDYGYTF	TGTGCCAGCAGGCGGCAGGACTATGGCTACACCTTC
TRBV30	TRBJ2-7	TRBD2	few	CAWSVAGGEQYF	TGTGCCTGGAGTGTAGCGGGGGGAGAGCAGTACTTC
TRBV4-1	TRBJ2-7	-	-	CASSQDQGREQYF	TGCGCCAGCAGCCAAGATCAAGGGAGAGAGCAGTACTTC
TRBV11-2	TRBJ2-7	-	few	CASSVVQSYEQYF	TGTGCCAGCAGCGTCGTCCAGAGTTACGAGCAGTACTTC
TRBV5-1	TRBJ1-1	-	-	CASSLSGQGTEAFF	TGCGCCAGCAGCTTGAGCGGGCAGGGGACTGAAGCTTTCTTT
TRBV15	TRBJ2-5	-	-	CATSRDRQPQETQYF	TGTGCCACCAGCAGAGATCGCCAGCCGCAAGAGACCCAGTACTTC
TRBV7-8	TRBJ1-2	TRBD1	-	CASSKMRGHYGYTF	TGTGCCAGCAGTAAAATGAGGGGGCACTATGGCTACACCTTC
TRBV6-6	TRBJ1-2	-	few	CASSYSGTTYGYTF	TGTGCCAGCAGTTACTCGGGGACAACCTATGGCTACACCTTC
TRBV6-1	TRBJ1-2	-	-	CASSEAGAFSYGYTF	TGTGCCAGCAGTGAAGCAGGCGCTTTCAGCTATGGCTACACCTTC
TRBV11-2	TRBJ2-5	-	few	CASSYGSSETQYF	TGTGCCAGCAGCTATGGGAGCTCAGAGACCCAGTACTTC
TRBV11-2	TRBJ2-1	-	-	CASSLDIDWYNEQFF	TGTGCCAGCAGCCTTGACATCGACTGGTACAATGAGCAGTTCTTC
TRBV5-1	TRBJ2-1	-	-	CASSLGLEVEQFF	TGCGCCAGCAGCTTGGGACTAGAAGTCGAGCAGTTCTTC
TRBV7-2	TRBJ1-1	-	few	CASRVDTNTEAFF	TGTGCCAGCAGGGTTGACACTAACACTGAAGCTTTCTTT
TRBV28	TRBJ1-1	-	once	CASKPIGFFTEAFF	TGTGCCAGCAAGCCCATAGGGTTCTTCACTGAAGCTTTCTTT
TRBV7-9	TRBJ2-7	-	-	CASSSLPDSYEQYF	TGTGCCAGCAGCTCGTTACCGGACAGCTACGAGCAGTACTTC
TRBV4-1	TRBJ1-1	-	few	CASSHPGANTEAFF	TGCGCCAGCAGCCACCCAGGGGCTAACACTGAAGCTTTCTTT
TRBV28	TRBJ1-5	-	-	CATFNQPYSNQPQHF	TGTGCCACCTTTAATCAGCCTTATAGCAATCAGCCCCAGCATTTT
TRBV28	TRBJ1-2	-	-	CASSPQLEYGYTF	TGTGCCAGCAGTCCCCAGCTAGAATATGGCTACACCTTC
TRBV18	TRBJ1-1	-	few	CASSPDSFDTEAFF	TGTGCCAGCTCACCAGACAGTTTTGACACTGAAGCTTTCTTT
TRBV5-1	TRBJ2-7	TRBD1	-	CASSLAQGSYEQYF	TGCGCCAGCAGCTTGGCACAGGGGTCCTACGAGCAGTACTTC
TRBV30	TRBJ1-2	TRBD1	-	CASQGDGYTF	TGTGCCTCACAGGGGGATGGCTACACCTTC
TRBV7-9	TRBJ2-1	TRBD2	-	CASSSSGSVHEQFF	TGTGCCAGCAGCTCTAGCGGGTCGGTGCATGAGCAGTTCTTC
TRBV30	TRBJ2-7	TRBD1	-	CAWIGQDPYEQYF	TGTGCCTGGATTGGACAGGATCCCTACGAGCAGTACTTC
TRBV5-7	TRBJ1-5	-	few	CASSLGGAPSNQPQHF	TGTGCCAGCAGCTTAGGAGGGGCGCCTAGCAATCAGCCCCAGCATTTT
TRBV19	TRBJ1-1	TRBD1	-	CASSRTGTGNTEAFF	TGTGCCAGTAGTAGAACCGGGACAGGGAACACTGAAGCTTTCTTT
TRBV30	TRBJ2-3	TRBD1	-	CAWDRQGASTDTQYF	TGTGCCTGGGATCGACAGGGGGCTAGCACAGATACGCAGTATTTT
TRBV29-1	TRBJ2-7	-	few	CSVAGLSYEQYF	TGCAGCGTTGCGGGGCTCTCCTACGAGCAGTACTTC
TRBV30	TRBJ1-6	-	-	CAWSSGSPLHF	TGTGCCTGGAGTTCAGGTTCACCCCTCCACTTT
TRBV7-6	TRBJ2-1	TRBD2	-	CASSPHYSGNSYNEQFF	TGTGCCAGCAGCCCACACTATAGCGGGAACTCCTACAATGAGCAGTTCTTC
TRBV5-1	TRBJ2-7	TRBD1	-	CASSLSDRGKTYEQYF	TGCGCCAGCAGCCTGTCGGACAGGGGGAAAACCTACGAGCAGTACTTC
TRBV7-3	TRBJ2-3	-	-	CASSPRAATDTQYF	TGTGCCAGCAGCCCACGGGCAGCCACAGATACGCAGTATTTT
TRBV6-5	TRBJ2-4	-	few	CASSATEGAKNIQYF	TGTGCCAGCAGCGCCACCGAGGGAGCCAAAAACATTCAGTACTTC
TRBV7-7	TRBJ2-2	TRBD1	few	CASSRSPGGNTGELFF	TGTGCTAGCAGCCGAAGCCCAGGGGGGAACACCGGGGAGCTGTTTTTT
TRBV7-9	TRBJ1-1	-	few	CATQYTLNTEAFF	TGTGCCACCCAATACACGTTGAACACTGAAGCTTTCTTT
TRBV2	TRBJ2-2	-	few	CASSVHGELFF	TGTGCCAGCAGTGTTCACGGGGAGCTGTTTTTT
TRBV28	TRBJ2-5	TRBD2	-	CASSLWASGGLQETQYF	TGTGCCAGCAGTTTATGGGCTAGCGGGGGACTACAAGAGACCCAGTACTTC
TRBV30	TRBJ1-6	-	few	CAWGRANSPLHF	TGTGCCTGGGGGCGGGCGAATTCACCCCTCCACTTT